The 24 T cell receptor beta chains below all came from one sample that was sequenced in a study of blood T cells in healthy people across ages. The authors ran a second PCR of roughly 6 to 12 cycles using a sample-barcoded 5' primer and a J-beta primer mix. TCRdb re-derived calls from the 5' RACE reads in MiXCR, one entry per CDR3 protein. The sample lists 650,000 to 950,000 distinct CDR3 sequences; around 42% were seen once. The sequenced sample was blood. Receptors originate from a man aged 55 to 70 in good health.

In its sample, this clonotype was seen a few times. The chain employs TRBV6-2 or TRBV6-3 and TRBJ1-5; the D is unclear. CDR3 size: 14 residues. CDR1 MNHEY and CDR2 SVGEGT come from the germline V gene. V lost 0 bases and J 4 bases, leaving 7 bases between the germline ends. Here the CDR3 DNA reads TGTGCCAGCAGTTACTCGAAGGATAATCAGCCCCAGCATTTT. Translated: CASSYSKDNQPQHF.

The gene calls are TRBV6-5 and TRBJ2-1; no clear D. The J call may be incorrect, as the DNA end agrees better with TRBJ2-7. Germline V gene sequence: CDR1 MNHEY, CDR2 SVGAGI. The CDR3 length is 12 residues. The CDR3 DNA reads as TGTGCCAGCAGTGCGATTTGGGGCGAGCAGTACTTC. This translates into CASSAIWGEQYF.

This chain joins TRBV12-3 or TRBV12-4 and TRBJ2-3; D may be TRBD1 or TRBD2 (5 bases each). V lost 1 base to trimming and J lost 1 base, with 15 bases between them. The CDR3 runs to 17 residues. CDR3 nucleotides: TGTGCCAGCAGTTTAGTCGCCCCAGGGCGGGGCACAGATACGCAGTATTTT. It encodes CASSLVAPGRGTDTQYF.

This clonotype was counted many times. Its ends do not fully match the called genes, so a read error is possible. The V gene is TRBV5-1, the J gene TRBJ2-3; no definite D call. The CDR3 is 14 residues long. Germline CDR1 and CDR2: SGHRS and YFSETQ. DNA for the CDR3: TGTGCCAGCAGCTTAGGCCCTAGCACAGATACGCAGTATTTT. Translating gives CASSLGPSTDTQYF.

A remark on this clonotype: One junction end disagrees with the germline gene, perhaps due to a read error. This rearrangement joins TRBV5-1 to TRBJ1-2; TRBD1 aligns across 9 bases. This CDR3 spans 14 amino acids. Germline loops: CDR1 SGHRS, CDR2 YFSETQ. This chain's CDR3 is CTSSFSQGAGGYTF. The CDR3 DNA is TGCACCAGCAGCTTCTCACAGGGGGCCGGTGGCTACACCTTC.

The chain recombines TRBV12-3 or TRBV12-4 with TRBJ2-5, with D possibly TRBD1 on 5 matching bases. The CDR3 contains 12 residues. The V and J ends lost 7 bases and 5 bases respectively, with 11 bases between them. The DNA for the CDR3 is TGTGCCAGCACCCCAGGGCCGGAGACCCAGTACTTC. This translates into CASTPGPETQYF.

This clonotype was observed a handful of times. The chain couples TRBV11-2 to TRBJ2-5; 7 nucleotides line up with TRBD1. The DNA end lines up better with TRBJ2-7; the J call may be wrong. The CDR3 runs 15 residues. Germline assignment: CDR1 SGHAT and CDR2 FQNNGV. CDR3 loop: CASSPGQQNPYEQYF. CDR3 bases: TGTGCCAGCAGCCCGGGACAGCAGAACCCCTACGAGCAGTACTTC.

This clonotype was seen a handful of times. The V and J genes are TRBV20-1 and TRBJ2-3; no firm D call. Germline V gene lookup returns CDR1 DFQATT and CDR2 SNEGSKA (reference sequence). The V end was cut by 0 bases, the J end by 6 bases, with 19 bases between. The CDR3 spans 16 residues. The CDR3: CSARDNWAPYGDTQYF. CDR3 coding DNA: TGCAGTGCTAGAGATAATTGGGCCCCCTATGGGGATACGCAGTATTTT.

The rearrangement joins TRBV6-2 or TRBV6-3 to TRBJ2-5; D remains ambiguous. The length of the CDR3 is 12 residues. Trimming removed 6 bases at V and 7 bases at J, with 12 bases between. Looked up from germline, CDR1 is MNHEY and CDR2 is SVGEGT. The CDR3 here is CASRASEATQYF. The DNA for the CDR3 is TGTGCCAGCAGGGCTAGTGAGGCGACCCAGTACTTC.

The V and J genes are TRBV7-8 and TRBJ2-7; TRBD1 might be the D (6 bases). This CDR3 spans 15 amino acids. Germline CDR1 reads SGHVS; CDR2 reads FQNEAQ. V gave up 5 bases and J gave up 7 bases, with 21 bases separating them. DNA of the CDR3: TGTGCCAGCAGCCTAACAGGGTCCTTTAGTGGGGAGCAGTACTTC. Amino acids: CASSLTGSFSGEQYF.

This clonotype was recorded only once. The V and J genes are TRBV5-4 and TRBJ1-2, with D tentatively TRBD1 (5 bases). Per germline, CDR1 SGHNT and CDR2 YYREEE (reference sequence). Trimming removed 10 bases at V and 3 bases at J, with 31 bases between. CDR3 length: 18 residues. The DNA of the CDR3 is TGTGCCGTAGCACGCGAAGGTCAGGGCTCCCTCTTAGACTATGGCTACACCTTC. It encodes CAVAREGQGSLLDYGYTF.

The V and J genes are TRBV4-1 and TRBJ1-2, with TRBD1 matching over 7 bases. V was clipped by 1 base and J by 7 bases; unmatched bases: 9. This CDR3 contains 15 residues. In germline, CDR1 is MGHRA, CDR2 YSYEKL. This chain's CDR3 is CASSQGTGVISGYTF. CDR3 nucleotide sequence: TGCGCCAGCAGCCAAGGGACAGGAGTGATCAGTGGCTACACCTTC.

The chain employs TRBV20-1 and TRBJ1-4; TRBD1 is a possible D gene (5 bases). The germline V and J ends were trimmed by 6 bases and 0 bases, with 20 bases remaining between them. Germline lookup yields CDR1 DFQATT and CDR2 SNEGSKA (reference sequence). CDR3 length: 17 amino acids. CDR3 DNA: TGCAGTGCAGTCCCGGTCGGGGCAGTAACAACTAATGAAAAACTGTTTTTT. Translating it yields CSAVPVGAVTTNEKLFF.

The chain recombines TRBV7-3 with TRBJ2-1; 9 nucleotides agree with TRBD1. CDR1 SGHTA and CDR2 FQGTGA come from the germline V gene. With 1 base clipped from V and 4 bases from J, the junction kept 5 bases outside the gene matches. This CDR3 is built from 16 residues. CDR3 sequence (DNA): TGTGCCAGCAGCTTAAGGGTCGGGACAGGGTACAATGAGCAGTTCTTC. Amino acids: CASSLRVGTGYNEQFF.

The count of this clonotype is one. The chain recombines TRBV5-6 with TRBJ1-3; the match to TRBD1 covers 8 bases. The CDR3 covers 16 residues. The germline V gene encodes CDR1 SGHDT and CDR2 YYEEEE. V lost 4 bases, J lost 0 bases, and 6 bases stayed unmatched. Here the CDR3 reads CASSGFRGLSGNTIYF. The CDR3 bases are TGTGCCAGCAGCGGCTTCAGGGGGCTCTCTGGAAACACCATATATTTT.

This sequence joins TRBV6-5 and TRBJ1-5, with D possibly TRBD1 on 5 matching bases. V lost 2 bases and J lost 6, with 8 bases in between. CDR1 and CDR2 (germline): MNHEY, SVGAGI. The CDR3 contains 13 residues. For the CDR3, the DNA is TGTGCCAGCAGTTACGGGGGATCTCAGCCCCAGCATTTT. Translating gives CASSYGGSQPQHF.

This chain joins TRBV7-9 and TRBJ2-7; possible D gene TRBD2, 6 bases. V lost 5 bases and J lost 7, with 15 bases in between. CDR3 size: 13 residues. Germline V gene sequence: CDR1 SEHNR, CDR2 FQNEAQ (reference sequence). The CDR3 DNA reads as TGTGCCAGCAGCCAGTCTGGAGGGGAAGAGCAGTACTTC. It is translated as CASSQSGGEEQYF. Full variable domain (remainder filled in from reference TRBV7-9 and TRBJ2-7): DTGVSQNPRHKITKRGQNVTFRCDPISEHNRLYWYRQTLGQGPEFLTYFQNEAQLEKSRLLSDRFSAERPKGSFSTLEIQRTEQGDSAMYLCASSQSGGEEQYFGPGTRLTVT.

This clonotype was observed a handful of times. V is TRBV6-5 and J is TRBJ2-7, with 7 bases identical to TRBD1. Trimming removed 6 bases from V and 11 bases from J; junction bases left unmatched: 10. The CDR3 sequence is 12 residues long. CDR1 is MNHEY and CDR2 is SVGAGI in the germline V gene. The CDR3 reads CASRTGTDVEYF. The CDR3 DNA follows: TGTGCCAGCAGAACAGGGACAGATGTTGAGTACTTC.

V gene TRBV9 combines with J gene TRBJ2-1; maybe TRBD1 (5 bases). Looked up from germline, CDR1 is SGDLS and CDR2 is YYNGEE. V dropped 4 bases and J dropped 9 bases, with 14 bases sitting between them. This CDR3 is built from 13 residues. CDR3 protein: CASSPLGATEQFF. DNA of the CDR3: TGTGCCAGCAGCCCCCTTGGGGCTACTGAGCAGTTCTTC. The full variable domain, with the rest looked up from reference TRBV9 and TRBJ2-1, is DSGVTQTPKHLITATGQRVTLRCSPRSGDLSVYWYQQSLDQGLQFLIQYYNGEERAKGNILERFSAQQFPDLHSELNLSSLELGDSALYFCASSPLGATEQFFGPGTRLTVL.

This clonotype was detected only a few times. The V gene is TRBV7-9, the J gene TRBJ1-1; a weak D match, TRBD1 (6 bases). Germline V gene sequence: CDR1 SEHNR, CDR2 FQNEAQ (reference sequence). Trimming removed 7 bases from V and 5 bases from J, with 14 bases in between. The CDR3 has 13 amino acids. The CDR3 region has the DNA TGTGCCAGCACCCTCGAGAGGGGGACTGAAGCTTTCTTT. Its protein product is CASTLERGTEAFF.

As to this clonotype: The junction and the germline gene differ at one end; a read error may be behind it. The chain couples TRBV20-1 to TRBJ1-4; 8 bases align to TRBD1. This CDR3 contains 18 residues. Per the germline V gene, CDR1 is DFQATT and CDR2 is SNEGSKA (reference sequence). The CDR3 DNA reads as TGCAGTGCTAGAGATCCGGGCAGGGGGCTTGGAGCTAATGAAGAACTGTTTTTT. Translated, it gives CSARDPGRGLGANEELFF.

This chain uses TRBV28 with TRBJ1-2; D is unclear. V shed 7 bases and J shed 4 bases, with 13 bases lying between them. CDR1 MDHEN and CDR2 SYDVKM come from the germline V gene. The CDR3 runs to 13 residues. CDR3: CASIAEGGYGYTF. The CDR3 DNA sequence: TGTGCCAGCATAGCTGAGGGAGGCTATGGCTACACCTTC.

This clonotype was counted between two and nine times. This sequence joins TRBV9 and TRBJ1-2; D is unclear. This CDR3 has 13 amino acids. With 10 bases removed from V and 3 bases from J, the gap between germline ends came to 16 bases. Germline assignment: CDR1 SGDLS and CDR2 YYNGEE. CDR3 coding DNA: TGTGCCGGAGAATGGGATTTGGACTATGGCTACACCTTC. This encodes CAGEWDLDYGYTF.

This clonotype came up a few times. Here the CDR3 reads CSALRGLAGETQYF. The CDR3 DNA is TGCAGTGCTTTGCGGGGACTAGCAGGAGAGACCCAGTACTTC. The rearrangement uses TRBV20-1 and TRBJ2-5, with 9 bases identical to TRBD2. CDR3 size: 14 residues. The germline gives CDR1 DFQATT, CDR2 SNEGSKA (reference sequence). The V segment lost 5 bases and the J segment 4 bases; nucleotides outside the gene matches: 8.